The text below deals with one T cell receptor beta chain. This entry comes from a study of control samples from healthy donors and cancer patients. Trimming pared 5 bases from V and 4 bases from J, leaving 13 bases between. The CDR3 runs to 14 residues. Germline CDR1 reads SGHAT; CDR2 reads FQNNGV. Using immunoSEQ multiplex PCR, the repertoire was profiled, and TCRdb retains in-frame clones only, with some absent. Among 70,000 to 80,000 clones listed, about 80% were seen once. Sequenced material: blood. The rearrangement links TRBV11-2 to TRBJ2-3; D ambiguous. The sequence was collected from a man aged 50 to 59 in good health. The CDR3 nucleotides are TGTGCCAGCAGCATCAACACAGTGGCAGATACGCAGTATTTT. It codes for CASSINTVADTQYF.